The 20 T cell receptor beta chains reported below all come from one sample, sequenced in a study of T cell responses to AZD1222 COVID-19 vaccine (dated by TCRdb to the early 2020s). Libraries were constructed by the immunoSEQ multiplex PCR assay. The table comes from immuneACCESS by way of TCRdb, which keeps in-frame sequences with V and J called. Part of the clones is missing from these tables; in studies checked, under half for an unresolved V gene and the rest for unknown reasons. Here the sample has roughly 140,000 clones; roughly 93% occur a single time. The ten most abundant clones make up roughly 2% of the sample. The sample's time point label is to be understood as: about 28 days (+/-7) after the second vaccine dose. The specimen was peripheral blood, collected 28 days after the second AZD1222 dose. All receptors derive from an adult who received the AZD1222 COVID-19 vaccine.

The chain recombines TRBV6-5 with TRBJ1-2; 8 bases map to TRBD1. After removal of 2 bases from V and 8 bases from J, the junction contained 7 bases not matched to a gene. The CDR3 extends over 14 amino acids. CDR1 MNHEY and CDR2 SVGAGI come from the germline V gene. The CDR3 is CASSYLGQGVGYTF. As DNA, the CDR3 is TGTGCCAGCAGTTACCTAGGACAGGGTGTCGGCTACACCTTC.

The chain recombines TRBV18 with TRBJ1-5; 10 bases fit TRBD1. Germline loops: CDR1 KGHSH, CDR2 LQKENI. This CDR3 contains 17 residues. The junction had 4 bases not matched to a gene; V was cut back by 2 bases and J by 0 bases. The CDR3 reads CASSPGDRGNSNQPQHF. In nucleotides, the CDR3 is TGTGCCAGCTCACCAGGGGACAGGGGAAATAGCAATCAGCCCCAGCATTTT.

The chain is built from TRBV5-1 and TRBJ1-5; the D is unclear. Germline V gene data show CDR1 as SGHRS and CDR2 as YFSETQ. V was pared by 4 bases and J by 1 base, with 9 bases between. This CDR3 has 14 amino acids. CDR3 nucleotide sequence: TGCGCCAGCAGCATGGACGGGAGCAATCAGCCCCAGCATTTT. Its translation: CASSMDGSNQPQHF. Together with reference TRBV5-1 and TRBJ1-5, the CDR3 gives the full variable domain: KAGVTQTPRYLIKTRGQQVTLSCSPISGHRSVSWYQQTPGQGLQFLFEYFSETQRNKGNFPGRFSGRQFSNSRSEMNVSTLELGDSALYLCASSMDGSNQPQHFGDGTRLSIL.

The chain joins TRBV6-1 to TRBJ1-5; TRBD1 aligns across 7 bases. Germline trimming cut 0 bases from V and 0 bases from J; bases unmatched to any gene: 5. CDR3 length: 17 residues. The germline V gene has CDR1 MNHNS and CDR2 SASEGT. The CDR3 sequence: CASSEALGGRSNQPQHF. The CDR3 region has the DNA TGTGCCAGCAGTGAAGCGCTAGGGGGCCGTAGCAATCAGCCCCAGCATTTT.

CDR3 residues: CASSQEQVGYTF. The CDR3 nucleotides read TGTGCCAGCAGCCAAGAACAGGTCGGCTACACCTTC. The V gene is TRBV3-1 (or the pseudogene TRBV3-2), the J gene TRBJ1-2, with TRBD1 as a possible D gene (5 bases). Trimming stripped 0 bases from V and 8 bases from J, with 7 bases between. The CDR3 is 12 amino acids. The V gene's germline CDR1 is LGHDT and CDR2 YNNKEL (reference sequence).

The genes are TRBV3-1 (or the pseudogene TRBV3-2) and TRBJ2-5; tentative D call: TRBD1 (6 bases). Deletions cut 3 bases from V and 2 bases from J, with 13 bases between. Germline V gene lookup returns CDR1 LGHDT and CDR2 YNNKEL (reference sequence). This CDR3 contains 15 residues. The CDR3 loop reads CASSQGTGLQETQYF. CDR3 bases: TGTGCCAGCAGCCAGGGTACAGGGCTTCAAGAGACCCAGTACTTC.

This sequence joins TRBV27 and TRBJ1-5; 11 nucleotides agree with TRBD1. Germline loops: CDR1 MNHEY, CDR2 SMNVEV (reference sequence). V trimming: 4 bases; J trimming: 9 bases; junction bases outside the gene matches: 11. The CDR3 is 16 amino acids. CDR3 amino acids: CASSSQAGTGGLPQHF. The CDR3 DNA reads as TGTGCCAGCAGTTCCCAAGCCGGGACAGGGGGTTTGCCCCAGCATTTT.

The chain carries TRBV27 and TRBJ1-1; D not certain. The CDR3 covers 16 residues. V was pared by 1 base and J by 0 bases, with 12 bases between. Germline CDR1 MNHEY, CDR2 SMNVEV (reference sequence). The CDR3 here is CASSLFTVPMNTEAFF. The CDR3 region has the DNA TGTGCCAGCAGTTTATTCACCGTTCCCATGAACACTGAAGCTTTCTTT.

This chain joins TRBV2 and TRBJ2-1; no definite D call. CDR1 is SNHLY, CDR2 FYNNEI, per germline. The CDR3 is made up of 10 amino acids. The germline V and J ends were trimmed by 4 bases and 7 bases, with 2 bases remaining between them. CDR3 DNA: TGTGCCAGCAGTGCGAATGAGCAGTTCTTC. Encoded protein: CASSANEQFF.

The rearrangement joins TRBV2 to TRBJ1-1; 9 nucleotides match TRBD1. J gave up 0 bases and V 6 bases, and 5 bases lay outside the gene matches. There are 15 residues in the CDR3. Germline V CDR1 and CDR2: SNHLY, FYNNEI. CDR3 nucleotide sequence: TGTGCCAGCAGGAGGGACAGGGTTATGAACACTGAAGCTTTCTTT. Protein sequence: CASRRDRVMNTEAFF.

The chain carries TRBV3-1 (or the pseudogene TRBV3-2) and TRBJ2-3; the D gene could be TRBD1 or TRBD2 (5 bases each). The CDR3 covers 15 residues. Trimming removed 3 bases at V and 1 base at J, with 11 bases between. CDR1 and CDR2 from the germline V gene are LGHDT and YNNKEL (reference sequence). The CDR3 spells CASSQMGPRTDTQYF. The CDR3 coding sequence is TGTGCCAGCAGCCAGATGGGACCCCGCACAGATACGCAGTATTTT.

The chain employs TRBV2 and TRBJ2-7; D is perhaps TRBD2 (5 bases). Germline CDR1 and CDR2: SNHLY and FYNNEI. The length of the CDR3 is 12 residues. Trimming shortened V by 6 bases and J by 2 bases, and 8 bases separated the two germline ends. CDR3 in DNA: TGTGCCAGCAGCATACTAGCCTACGAGCAGTACTTC. Encoded protein: CASSILAYEQYF.

The chain recombines TRBV5-1 with TRBJ2-1; 7 positions match TRBD2. The CDR3 is 14 amino acids. CDR1 and CDR2 from the germline V gene are SGHRS and YFSETQ. Losses at the gene ends were 7 bases for V and 1 base for J; bases not matched to a gene: 5. The CDR3 sequence is CASGSGTSYNEQFF. DNA of the CDR3: TGCGCCAGCGGCAGCGGGACTTCCTACAATGAGCAGTTCTTC.

The CDR3 region is CATSTKTSGGADQYF. In DNA form, the CDR3 reads TGTGCCACCAGCACCAAGACTAGCGGGGGGGCGGACCAGTACTTC. This sequence joins TRBV15 and TRBJ2-5; 14 positions match TRBD2. Germline V CDR1 and CDR2: LNHNV, YYDKDF (reference sequence). CDR3 size: 15 residues. With 4 bases clipped from V and 10 bases from J, the junction kept 8 bases outside the gene matches.

The V gene is TRBV2, the J gene TRBJ1-3, with no clear D. Trimming took off 0 bases at V and 0 bases at J, with 12 bases between the two ends. This CDR3 contains 17 residues. The germline gives CDR1 SNHLY, CDR2 FYNNEI. The CDR3 DNA sequence: TGTGCCAGCAGTGAAGCGCTTGGAGGCCTCTCTGGAAACACCATATATTTT. Amino acid sequence: CASSEALGGLSGNTIYF.

V is TRBV9 and J is TRBJ2-5, with D possibly being TRBD1 or TRBD2 (5 bases each). The CDR3 spans 13 residues. The V end lost 5 bases, the J end lost 5 bases, and 13 bases lay between the germline ends. From germline, CDR1 is SGDLS and CDR2 YYNGEE. The CDR3 protein is CASSGDGRETQYF. CDR3 bases: TGTGCCAGCAGTGGGGACGGTAGGGAGACCCAGTACTTC. Supplemented by reference TRBV9 and TRBJ2-5, the full variable domain reads DSGVTQTPKHLITATGQRVTLRCSPRSGDLSVYWYQQSLDQGLQFLIQYYNGEERAKGNILERFSAQQFPDLHSELNLSSLELGDSALYFCASSGDGRETQYFGPGTRLLVL.

V usage is TRBV2 and J usage is TRBJ2-3; TRBD2 aligns across 12 bases. Germline trimming cut 4 bases from V and 6 bases from J; bases unmatched to any gene: 5. The CDR3 runs 15 residues. Germline V lookup: CDR1 SNHLY, CDR2 FYNNEI. This chain's CDR3 is CASSVRTSGIDTQYF. The CDR3, as DNA: TGTGCCAGCAGTGTTAGGACTAGCGGGATTGATACGCAGTATTTT.

The gene calls are TRBV5-1 and TRBJ1-4; weak D call: TRBD1 (6 bases). This CDR3 comprises 15 residues. Per the germline V gene, CDR1 is SGHRS and CDR2 is YFSETQ. With 4 bases removed from V and 3 bases from J, the gap between germline ends came to 13 bases. Written as DNA, the CDR3 is TGCGCCAGCAGCCCGGGGCGGGGGCCTAATGAAAAACTGTTTTTT. Translated, it gives CASSPGRGPNEKLFF.

V and J are TRBV6-2 or TRBV6-3 and TRBJ1-3, with D uncertain. Deletions cut 4 bases from V and 0 bases from J, with 10 bases between. The germline gives CDR1 MNHEY, CDR2 SVGEGT. CDR3 size: 15 residues. Written as DNA, the CDR3 is TGTGCCAGCAGTTTGACGGTGAACTCTGGAAACACCATATATTTT. As protein: CASSLTVNSGNTIYF.

The chain combines TRBV19 with TRBJ1-2; maybe TRBD1 (5 bases). V was clipped by 1 base and J by 0 bases, with 9 bases between them. The CDR3 sequence is 15 residues long. Per germline, CDR1 LNHDA and CDR2 SQIVND (reference sequence). The CDR3 bases are TGTGCCAGTAGTATAGGGGACGGGTCTAACTATGGCTACACCTTC. Translated, it gives CASSIGDGSNYGYTF.